Here is one T cell receptor beta chain with its context. These data belong to a study of T cells expressing NK-cell markers. In generating TCR beta cDNA, 5'RACE template switching with UMIs was used. TCRdb reanalyzed the 5' RACE reads and collapses them to one entry per CDR3 protein, without DNA. Its table lists around 260,000 distinct CDR3 sequences. The CDR3 is 15 residues long. CDR1 ENHRY and CDR2 SYGVKD come from the germline V gene. The clonotype originates from a woman aged 18 to 75 in good health. V and J are TRBV10-3 and TRBJ1-2; TCRdb names TRBD1, which stays unverified in the absence of DNA. The specimen sequenced was blood T cells: a sorted CD56 or NKG2C T cell subset, CD4+ or CD8+ T cells, or bulk PBMC T cells (not recorded which). The CDR3 here is CAISESAGTFYGYTF.